This entry concerns a single T cell receptor (beta chain). CDR3 size: 15 residues. V lost 0 bases and J lost 1, with 7 bases in between. Germline V gene lookup returns CDR1 MNHEY and CDR2 SVGAGI. This entry belongs to a study of T cell changes during pregnancy in multiple sclerosis. Profiling relied on immunoSEQ multiplex PCR, and the TCRdb table lists in-frame clones only, not all of them. The sample holds about 41,000 clones; approximately 88% are singletons and the top ten take approximately 5.3%. Sequences were derived from peripheral blood, sampled in the first trimester of pregnancy. This receptor was taken from a female donor in good health, enrolled as a control in a pregnancy study. The chain employs TRBV6-5 and TRBJ2-1, with D tentatively TRBD1 (5 bases). CDR3 DNA: TGTGCCAGCAGTTACTCAACAGGATCCTACAATGAGCAGTTCTTC. It is translated as CASSYSTGSYNEQFF.